There are many counts of the clone carrying this T cell receptor beta chain. Using RNA transcripts as the source, TCR beta CDR3 regions were amplified. Using the HTBI primer set, a first-round RT-PCR was run on the TCR CDR3. TCRdb fed the multiplex PCR reads into MiXCR, producing one record per CDR3 protein. The repertoire has under 400,000 distinct CDR3 sequences, 13% of them found once; the top ten carry roughly 8.3%. The data originate from a study of T cells in Graves' hyperthyroidism and ophthalmopathy. Material: blood. The TCR was taken from a woman aged 18-29 years with Graves' hyperthyroidism.

The chain's CDR3 is CASRHRDLPKGEQYF. In DNA, the CDR3 is TGTGCCAGCAGACACCGGGACTTGCCGAAAGGCGAGCAGTACTTC. The V and J genes are TRBV12-3 or TRBV12-4 and TRBJ2-7; maybe TRBD2 (6 bases). V shed 6 bases and J shed 6 bases, with 21 bases lying between them. The CDR3 runs 15 residues.